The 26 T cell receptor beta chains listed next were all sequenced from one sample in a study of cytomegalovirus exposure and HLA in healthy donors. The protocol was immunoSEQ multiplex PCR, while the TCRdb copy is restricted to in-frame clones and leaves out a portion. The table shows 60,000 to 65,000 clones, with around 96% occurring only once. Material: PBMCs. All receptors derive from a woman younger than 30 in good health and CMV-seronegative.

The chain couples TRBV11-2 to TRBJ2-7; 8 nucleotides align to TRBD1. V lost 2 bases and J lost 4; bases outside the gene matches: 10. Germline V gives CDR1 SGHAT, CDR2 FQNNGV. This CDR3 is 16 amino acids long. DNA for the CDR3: TGTGCCAGCAGCTTACCAGGGGGCAGGTGGGTATACGAGCAGTACTTC. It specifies CASSLPGGRWVYEQYF.

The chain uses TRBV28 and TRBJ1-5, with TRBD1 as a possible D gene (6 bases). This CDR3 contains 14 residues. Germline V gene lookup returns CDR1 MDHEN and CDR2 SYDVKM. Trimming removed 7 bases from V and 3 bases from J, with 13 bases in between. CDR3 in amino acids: CASKRTEYNQPQHF. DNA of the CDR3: TGTGCCAGCAAAAGGACAGAATACAATCAGCCCCAGCATTTT.

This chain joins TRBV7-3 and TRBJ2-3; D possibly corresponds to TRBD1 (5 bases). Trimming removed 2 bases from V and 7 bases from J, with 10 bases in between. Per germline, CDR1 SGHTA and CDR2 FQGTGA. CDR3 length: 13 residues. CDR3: CASSLYQGNTQYF. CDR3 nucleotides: TGTGCCAGCAGCTTATATCAGGGCAATACGCAGTATTTT.

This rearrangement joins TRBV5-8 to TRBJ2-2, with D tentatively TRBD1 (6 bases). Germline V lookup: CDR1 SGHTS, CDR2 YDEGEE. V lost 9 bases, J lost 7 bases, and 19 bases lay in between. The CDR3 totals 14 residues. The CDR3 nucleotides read TGTGCCACCGCCCTCCCTCCCAGGGGCGGGGAGCTGTTTTTT. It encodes CATALPPRGGELFF.

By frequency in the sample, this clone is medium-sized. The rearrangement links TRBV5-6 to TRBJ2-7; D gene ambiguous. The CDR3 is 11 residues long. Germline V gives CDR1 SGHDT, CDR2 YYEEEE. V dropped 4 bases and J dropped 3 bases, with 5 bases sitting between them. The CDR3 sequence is CASSQIYEQYF. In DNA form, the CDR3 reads TGTGCCAGCAGCCAGATCTACGAGCAGTACTTC. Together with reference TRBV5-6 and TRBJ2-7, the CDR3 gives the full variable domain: DAGVTQSPTHLIKTRGQQVTLRCSPKSGHDTVSWYQQALGQGPQFIFQYYEEEERQRGNFPDRFSGHQFPNYSSELNVNALLLGDSALYLCASSQIYEQYFGPGTRLTVT.

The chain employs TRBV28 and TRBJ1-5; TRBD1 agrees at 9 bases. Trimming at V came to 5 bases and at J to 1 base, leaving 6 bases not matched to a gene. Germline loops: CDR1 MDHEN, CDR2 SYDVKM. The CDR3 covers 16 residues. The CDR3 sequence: CASSTQGAGSNQPQHF. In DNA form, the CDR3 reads TGTGCCAGCAGTACACAGGGGGCGGGGAGCAATCAGCCCCAGCATTTT.

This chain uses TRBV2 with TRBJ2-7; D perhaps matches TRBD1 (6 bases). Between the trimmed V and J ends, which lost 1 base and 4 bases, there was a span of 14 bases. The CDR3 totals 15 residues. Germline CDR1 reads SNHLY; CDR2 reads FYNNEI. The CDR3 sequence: CASSEGGRRGYEQYF. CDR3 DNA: TGTGCCAGCAGTGAAGGGGGGCGTAGGGGATACGAGCAGTACTTC.

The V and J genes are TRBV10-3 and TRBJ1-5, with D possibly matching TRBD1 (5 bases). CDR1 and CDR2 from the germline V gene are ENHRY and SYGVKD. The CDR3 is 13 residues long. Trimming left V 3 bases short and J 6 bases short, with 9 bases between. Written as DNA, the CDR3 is TGTGCCATCAGTGATATGGGGGGTCAGCCCCAGCATTTT. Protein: CAISDMGGQPQHF.

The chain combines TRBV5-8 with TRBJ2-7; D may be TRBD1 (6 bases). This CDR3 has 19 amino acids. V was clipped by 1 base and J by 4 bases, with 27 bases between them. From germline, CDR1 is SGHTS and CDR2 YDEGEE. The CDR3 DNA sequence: TGTGCCAGCAGCTTGCGTCTTCGGACAGCCCAAGCGGCCCGTTACGAGCAGTACTTC. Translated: CASSLRLRTAQAARYEQYF.

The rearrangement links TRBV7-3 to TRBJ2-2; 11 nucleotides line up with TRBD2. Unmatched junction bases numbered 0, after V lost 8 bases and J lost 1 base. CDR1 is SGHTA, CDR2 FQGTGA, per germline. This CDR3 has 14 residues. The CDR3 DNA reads TGTGCCAGCGGGACTAGCGGGAACACCGGGGAGCTGTTTTTT. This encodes CASGTSGNTGELFF. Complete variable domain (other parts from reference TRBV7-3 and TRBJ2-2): GAGVSQTPSNKVTEKGKYVELRCDPISGHTALYWYRQSLGQGPEFLIYFQGTGAADDSGLPNDRFFAVRPEGSVSTLKIQRTERGDSAVYLCASGTSGNTGELFFGEGSRLTVL.

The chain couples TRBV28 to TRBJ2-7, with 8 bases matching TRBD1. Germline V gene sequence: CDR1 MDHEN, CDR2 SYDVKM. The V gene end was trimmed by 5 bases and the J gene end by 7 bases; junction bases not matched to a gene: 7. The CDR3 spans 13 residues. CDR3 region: CASSPAGGWEQYF. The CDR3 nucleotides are TGTGCCAGCAGTCCCGCAGGGGGCTGGGAGCAGTACTTC.

For the CDR3, the DNA is TGTGCCAGCAGTTTTTGGGGGGGGCCCAATGAGCAGTTCTTC. Protein: CASSFWGGPNEQFF. The chain combines TRBV28 with TRBJ2-1; tentatively, D is TRBD2 (7 bases). CDR1 and CDR2 from the germline V gene are MDHEN and SYDVKM. Trimming took off 3 bases at V and 6 bases at J, with 12 bases between the two ends. This CDR3 region has 14 residues.

The DNA of the CDR3 is TGCGCCAGCAGCCGGGAGGGGGGTAGGCCCCAGCATTTT. The encoded protein is CASSREGGRPQHF. The V and J genes are TRBV5-1 and TRBJ1-5, with D tentatively TRBD1 (6 bases). V was trimmed by 4 bases and J by 9 bases, leaving 14 bases between them. Germline-derived CDR1 and CDR2 are SGHRS and YFSETQ. The CDR3 is 13 amino acids.

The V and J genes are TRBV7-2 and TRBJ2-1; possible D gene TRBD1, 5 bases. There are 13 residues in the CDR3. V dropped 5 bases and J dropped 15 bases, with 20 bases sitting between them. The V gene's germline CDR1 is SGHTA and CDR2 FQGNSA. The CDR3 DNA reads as TGTGCCAGCAGCCCTCCCAGGGCGAAAAGGGCGTTCTTC. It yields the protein CASSPPRAKRAFF.

The CDR3 sequence: CASSQPGGPVRYEQYF. The CDR3 nucleotides are TGCGCCAGCAGCCAACCGGGGGGCCCAGTGCGGTACGAGCAGTACTTC. This chain connects TRBV10-2 to TRBJ2-7; TRBD2 might be the D (7 bases). The CDR3 is 16 amino acids. Germline values: CDR1 WSHSY, CDR2 SAAADI. The V end was cut by 6 bases, the J end by 4 bases, with 22 bases between.

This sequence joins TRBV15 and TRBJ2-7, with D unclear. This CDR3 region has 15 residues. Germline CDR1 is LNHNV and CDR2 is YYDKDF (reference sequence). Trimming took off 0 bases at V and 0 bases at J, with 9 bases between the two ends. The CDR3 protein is CATSREQTPSYEQYF. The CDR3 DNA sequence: TGTGCCACCAGCAGAGAACAGACCCCCTCCTACGAGCAGTACTTC.

The CDR3: CASSPDSGVGNTIYF. CDR3 coding DNA: TGTGCCAGCTCACCGGATTCAGGGGTCGGAAACACCATATATTTT. The chain combines TRBV18 with TRBJ1-3; D perhaps matches TRBD1 (6 bases). Trimming cost V 3 bases and J 4 bases, with 13 bases left between them. The CDR3 extends over 15 amino acids. Germline CDR1 and CDR2: KGHSH and LQKENI.

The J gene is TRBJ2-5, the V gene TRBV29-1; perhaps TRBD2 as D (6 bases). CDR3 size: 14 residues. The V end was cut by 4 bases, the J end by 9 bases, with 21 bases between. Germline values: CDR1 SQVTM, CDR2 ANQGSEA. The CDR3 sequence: CSVVGAGPPEAQYF. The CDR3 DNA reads TGCAGCGTTGTGGGAGCGGGTCCCCCGGAGGCCCAGTACTTC.

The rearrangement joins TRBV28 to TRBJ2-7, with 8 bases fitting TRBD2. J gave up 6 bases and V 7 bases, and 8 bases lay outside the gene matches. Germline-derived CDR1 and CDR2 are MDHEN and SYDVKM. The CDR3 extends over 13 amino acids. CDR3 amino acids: CASTPGGGPEQYF. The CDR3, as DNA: TGTGCCAGCACCCCCGGGGGGGGGCCCGAGCAGTACTTC.

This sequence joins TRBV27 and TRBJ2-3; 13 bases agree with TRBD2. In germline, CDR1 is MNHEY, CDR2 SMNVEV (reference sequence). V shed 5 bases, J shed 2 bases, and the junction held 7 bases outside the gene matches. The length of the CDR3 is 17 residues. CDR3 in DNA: TGTGCCAGCAGTCCGAAACTAGCGGGAGGGCCCACAGATACGCAGTATTTT. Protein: CASSPKLAGGPTDTQYF.

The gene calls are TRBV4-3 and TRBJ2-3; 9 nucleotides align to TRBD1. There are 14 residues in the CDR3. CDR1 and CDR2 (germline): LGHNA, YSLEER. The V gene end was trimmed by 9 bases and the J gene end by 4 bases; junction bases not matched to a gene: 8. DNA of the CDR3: TGCGCCAGGACCGGGACAGGGCCCGCAGATACGCAGTATTTT. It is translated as CARTGTGPADTQYF.

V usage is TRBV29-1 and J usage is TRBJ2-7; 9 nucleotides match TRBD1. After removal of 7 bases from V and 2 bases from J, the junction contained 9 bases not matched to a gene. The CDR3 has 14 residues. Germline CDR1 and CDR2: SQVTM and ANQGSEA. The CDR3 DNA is TGCAGCGCCACAGGGGGCGCGGGCCCCTACGAGCAGTACTTC. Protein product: CSATGGAGPYEQYF.

CDR3 loop: CASRPPGTTRTDTQYF. The CDR3, as DNA: TGCGCCAGCAGGCCCCCCGGGACAACCCGCACAGATACGCAGTATTTT. J is TRBJ2-3 and V is TRBV5-1, with D possibly matching TRBD1 (6 bases). Germline CDR1 reads SGHRS; CDR2 reads YFSETQ. V was pared by 5 bases and J by 1 base, with 17 bases between. CDR3 length equals 16 residues.

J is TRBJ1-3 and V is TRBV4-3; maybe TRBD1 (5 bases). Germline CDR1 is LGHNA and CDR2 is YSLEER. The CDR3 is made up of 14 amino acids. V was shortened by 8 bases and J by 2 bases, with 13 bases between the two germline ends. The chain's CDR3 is CASGAGGAGNTIYF. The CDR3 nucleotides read TGCGCCAGCGGGGCCGGGGGGGCTGGAAACACCATATATTTT.

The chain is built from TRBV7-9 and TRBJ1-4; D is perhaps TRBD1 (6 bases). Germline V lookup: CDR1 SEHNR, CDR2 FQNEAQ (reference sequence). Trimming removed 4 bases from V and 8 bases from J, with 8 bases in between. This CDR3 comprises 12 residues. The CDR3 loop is CASSSTGEKLFF. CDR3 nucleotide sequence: TGTGCCAGCAGCTCCACAGGGGAAAAACTGTTTTTT. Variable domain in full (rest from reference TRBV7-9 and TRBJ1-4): DTGVSQNPRHKITKRGQNVTFRCDPISEHNRLYWYRQTLGQGPEFLTYFQNEAQLEKSRLLSDRFSAERPKGSFSTLEIQRTEQGDSAMYLCASSSTGEKLFFGSGTQLSVL.

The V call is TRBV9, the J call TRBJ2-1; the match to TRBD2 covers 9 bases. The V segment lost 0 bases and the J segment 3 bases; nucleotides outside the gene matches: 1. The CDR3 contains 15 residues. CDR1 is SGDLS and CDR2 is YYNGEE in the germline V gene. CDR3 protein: CASSVGTSVYNEQFF. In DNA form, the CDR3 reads TGTGCCAGCAGCGTAGGGACTAGCGTCTACAATGAGCAGTTCTTC.